The 28 T cell receptor beta chains reported below all come from one sample, sequenced in a study of T cell responses to AZD1222 COVID-19 vaccine. Sequencing was performed with immunoSEQ multiplex PCR; in TCRdb, only in-frame clones are kept and a portion is missing. The data show tens of thousands of clones, about nine tenths seen once. This specimen consisted of peripheral blood, obtained on day 0 of AZD1222 vaccination. Receptors were obtained from an adult in good health.

The chain joins TRBV7-9 to TRBJ1-2; D gene uncertain. Germline CDR1 reads SEHNR; CDR2 reads FQNEAQ (reference sequence). The CDR3 extends over 14 amino acids. V lost 5 bases and J 5 bases, leaving 15 bases between the germline ends. The CDR3 DNA reads as TGTGCCAGCAGCCTCCTAACATTTATATATGGCTACACCTTC. Translated, it gives CASSLLTFIYGYTF. Using reference TRBV7-9 and TRBJ1-2 for the parts outside the CDR3, the full variable domain is DTGVSQNPRHKITKRGQNVTFRCDPISEHNRLYWYRQTLGQGPEFLTYFQNEAQLEKSRLLSDRFSAERPKGSFSTLEIQRTEQGDSAMYLCASSLLTFIYGYTFGSGTRLTVV.

The chain employs TRBV3-1 (or the pseudogene TRBV3-2) and TRBJ1-2; no definite D call. Per the germline V gene, CDR1 is LGHDT and CDR2 is YNNKEL (reference sequence). CDR3 length: 13 residues. Trimming pared 4 bases from V and 7 bases from J, leaving 13 bases between. The CDR3 is CASSPSDKAGYTF. The DNA for the CDR3 is TGTGCCAGCAGCCCGAGCGACAAAGCTGGCTACACCTTC.

The rearrangement uses TRBV5-5 and TRBJ2-7; tentatively, D is TRBD2 (5 bases). CDR1 SGHKS and CDR2 YYEKEE come from the germline V gene (reference sequence). This CDR3 spans 15 amino acids. Between the trimmed V and J ends, which lost 4 bases and 3 bases, there was a span of 17 bases. CDR3 protein: CASSPDRGSNYEQYF. The CDR3 bases are TGTGCCAGCAGCCCGGACCGGGGTTCTAACTACGAGCAGTACTTC.

This clone was counted a single time. J is TRBJ1-5 and V is TRBV19; 10 bases align to TRBD1. V lost 6 bases, J lost 6 bases, and 8 bases stayed unmatched. The CDR3 spans 15 residues. CDR1 and CDR2 (germline): LNHDA, SQIVND (reference sequence). The CDR3 region has the DNA TGTGCCAGTAGACCTGGACAGGGGGGTTTTCAGCCCCAGCATTTT. Translated, it gives CASRPGQGGFQPQHF.

The genes are TRBV5-1 and TRBJ1-6, with a tentative D call TRBD1 (5 bases). This CDR3 region has 15 residues. The ends were cut back, 3 bases at V and 8 bases at J, with 15 bases in the middle. Germline CDR1 and CDR2: SGHRS and YFSETQ. This chain's CDR3 is CASSSWGVSDSPLHF. The CDR3 DNA sequence: TGCGCCAGCAGCTCGTGGGGGGTCAGTGATTCACCCCTCCACTTT.

The chain is built from TRBV7-2 and TRBJ2-3, with 12 bases aligning to TRBD2. The CDR3 totals 15 residues. V was clipped by 2 bases and J by 5 bases; unmatched bases: 2. Germline assignment: CDR1 SGHTA and CDR2 FQGNSA. The CDR3 bases are TGTGCCAGCAGCTTAATACTAGCGGGGGGAGATACGCAGTATTTT. Its protein product is CASSLILAGGDTQYF.

The CDR3 sequence is CASSLPAAYEQYF. The CDR3 nucleotides read TGTGCCAGCAGCTTGCCAGCCGCCTACGAGCAGTACTTC. The chain carries TRBV5-6 and TRBJ2-7; no definite D call. Trimming removed 1 base from V and 2 bases from J, with 7 bases in between. The CDR3 length is 13 residues. Germline values: CDR1 SGHDT, CDR2 YYEEEE.

V is TRBV27 and J is TRBJ2-2, with 11 nucleotides matching TRBD2. The CDR3 spans 17 residues. In germline, CDR1 is MNHEY, CDR2 SMNVEV (reference sequence). The CDR3 loop reads CATARLAGGLGTGELFF. CDR3 coding DNA: TGTGCTACAGCTAGGCTAGCGGGGGGTCTGGGCACCGGGGAGCTGTTTTTT.

The chain couples TRBV4-2 to TRBJ2-5; possible D gene TRBD2, 6 bases. The CDR3 has 17 residues. Germline CDR1 reads LGHNA; CDR2 reads YNFKEQ. V was shortened by 0 bases and J by 0 bases, with 14 bases between the two germline ends. The CDR3 DNA follows: TGTGCCAGCAGCCAAGATTCGGGGGTTCGGTACCAAGAGACCCAGTACTTC. Translating it yields CASSQDSGVRYQETQYF.

This chain connects TRBV12-5 to TRBJ2-5; D is possibly TRBD1 (6 bases). The germline V gene has CDR1 LGHNT and CDR2 FRNRAP. Between the trimmed V and J ends, which lost 0 bases and 1 base, there was a span of 18 bases. The CDR3 covers 18 residues. This CDR3 is CASGLVLGNRATQETQYF. CDR3 DNA sequence: TGTGCTAGTGGTTTGGTACTCGGGAACAGGGCTACCCAAGAGACCCAGTACTTC.

The chain carries TRBV12-3 or TRBV12-4 and TRBJ2-7; D remains ambiguous. V was clipped by 2 bases and J by 4 bases, with 6 bases between them. The CDR3 is 12 amino acids. The CDR3 spells CASSLFGYEQYF. CDR3 DNA sequence: TGTGCCAGCAGTTTATTCGGGTACGAGCAGTACTTC.

The genes are TRBV6-2 or TRBV6-3 and TRBJ2-3, with a tentative D call TRBD1 (5 bases). V was trimmed by 2 bases and J by 2 bases, leaving 17 bases between them. The CDR3 runs 17 residues. Germline assignment: CDR1 MNHEY and CDR2 SVGEGT. CDR3 nucleotides: TGTGCCAGCAGTTACCCGCGGACACAGACCTTCACAGATACGCAGTATTTT. Translation: CASSYPRTQTFTDTQYF.

The chain employs TRBV27 and TRBJ2-3; no firm D call. The CDR3 covers 13 residues. With 2 bases removed from V and 6 bases from J, the gap between germline ends came to 9 bases. Germline V lookup: CDR1 MNHEY, CDR2 SMNVEV (reference sequence). The CDR3 DNA reads as TGTGCCAGCAGTTTAAGCCAGCAGGATACGCAGTATTTT. Translation gives CASSLSQQDTQYF.

The genes are TRBV11-3 and TRBJ2-4, with D hard to call. With 0 bases removed from V and 3 bases from J, the gap between germline ends came to 3 bases. CDR1 and CDR2 from the germline V gene are SGHNT and YENEEA. The CDR3 has 13 residues. The CDR3 reads CASSLEDKNIQYF. In nucleotides, the CDR3 is TGTGCCAGCAGCTTAGAGGACAAAAACATTCAGTACTTC.

V is TRBV19 and J is TRBJ1-5; a weak D match, TRBD1 (6 bases). In germline, CDR1 is LNHDA, CDR2 SQIVND (reference sequence). The CDR3 extends over 14 amino acids. V lost 4 bases and J lost 7, with 14 bases in between. The CDR3 sequence is CASSTTNRVQPQHF. The CDR3, as DNA: TGTGCCAGTAGTACCACGAACAGGGTCCAGCCCCAGCATTTT.

The chain employs TRBV4-3 and TRBJ2-1; 7 bases fit TRBD1. The germline V gene has CDR1 LGHNA and CDR2 YSLEER. CDR3 length equals 15 residues. V dropped 0 bases and J dropped 15; count of bases not matched to a gene: 14. In nucleotides, the CDR3 is TGCGCCAGCAGCCAAGAAGGGGGCCCCCTAGTATCTCGGTTCTTC. Its protein is CASSQEGGPLVSRFF.

The CDR3 nucleotides are TGTGCCAGCAGTCAGGACTGGAAAGAGACCCAGTACTTC. It translates to CASSQDWKETQYF. The chain has TRBV2 and TRBJ2-5; TRBD2 might be the D (5 bases). Trimming shortened V by 5 bases and J by 3 bases, and 10 bases separated the two germline ends. The CDR3 consists of 13 residues. CDR1 is SNHLY, CDR2 FYNNEI, per germline.

This clone was detected only once. The rearrangement joins TRBV19 to TRBJ2-5; D gene uncertain. Trimming removed 1 base at V and 4 bases at J, with 10 bases between. This CDR3 has 14 residues. Per germline, CDR1 LNHDA and CDR2 SQIVND (reference sequence). CDR3: CASSIGYSPETQYF. The CDR3 bases are TGTGCCAGTAGTATAGGGTATAGCCCAGAGACCCAGTACTTC. Drawing the rest from reference TRBV19 and TRBJ2-5, the complete variable domain is DGGITQSPKYLFRKEGQNVTLSCEQNLNHDAMYWYRQDPGQGLRLIYYSQIVNDFQKGDIAEGYSVSREKKESFPLTVTSAQKNPTAFYLCASSIGYSPETQYFGPGTRLLVL.

The rearrangement uses TRBV18 and TRBJ1-2; no definite D call. Trimming removed 4 bases from V and 8 bases from J, with 11 bases in between. Per germline, CDR1 KGHSH and CDR2 LQKENI. The CDR3 is 12 amino acids. As DNA, the CDR3 is TGTGCCAGCTCACGTGACGAGAGCGGCTACACCTTC. This encodes CASSRDESGYTF.

V and J are TRBV7-2 and TRBJ1-3; D not certain. The CDR3 spans 16 residues. Germline CDR1 reads SGHTA; CDR2 reads FQGNSA. V was pared by 1 base and J by 0 bases, with 10 bases between. The CDR3 coding sequence is TGTGCCAGCAGCTTAGGGCCAGCGAGCTCTGGAAACACCATATATTTT. This translates into CASSLGPASSGNTIYF.

The gene calls are TRBV5-4 and TRBJ1-2; D call uncertain. This CDR3 has 11 residues. CDR1 and CDR2 from the germline V gene are SGHNT and YYREEE (reference sequence). V dropped 2 bases and J dropped 8 bases, with 7 bases sitting between them. CDR3: CASSFERGYTF. CDR3 bases: TGTGCCAGCAGCTTTGAACGCGGCTACACCTTC.

V usage is TRBV27 and J usage is TRBJ1-2, with 8 bases matching TRBD1. This CDR3 has 16 amino acids. Germline assignment: CDR1 MNHEY and CDR2 SMNVEV (reference sequence). With 5 bases clipped from V and 4 bases from J, the junction kept 12 bases outside the gene matches. CDR3 region: CASSASDPGGGYGYTF. CDR3 sequence (DNA): TGTGCCAGCAGTGCCTCCGATCCAGGGGGCGGCTATGGCTACACCTTC.

The chain links TRBV14 to TRBJ1-2; weak D call: TRBD1 (5 bases). There are 12 residues in the CDR3. Trimming took off 11 bases at V and 7 bases at J, with 17 bases between the two ends. Germline loops: CDR1 SGHDN, CDR2 FVKESK. The CDR3 coding sequence is TGTGCCTCTTCGGGACGGGGCTTTGGCTACACCTTC. This codes for CASSGRGFGYTF.

The J gene is TRBJ1-5, the V gene TRBV28; TRBD1 might be the D (5 bases). Trimming removed 0 bases at V and 2 bases at J, with 8 bases between. This CDR3 has 15 residues. Germline assignment: CDR1 MDHEN and CDR2 SYDVKM. The CDR3 DNA is TGTGCCAGCAGTTTATGGCAGGGTGGCAATCAGCCCCAGCATTTT. Its protein product is CASSLWQGGNQPQHF.

The V call is TRBV12-5, the J call TRBJ2-1; 7 bases are a match to TRBD1. The V gene's germline CDR1 is LGHNT and CDR2 FRNRAP. V trimming: 6 bases; J trimming: 4 bases; junction bases outside the gene matches: 9. The CDR3 extends over 15 amino acids. CDR3 region: CASGPRDSSYNEQFF. CDR3 bases: TGTGCTAGTGGCCCCCGGGACAGCTCTTACAATGAGCAGTTCTTC.

This chain joins TRBV7-9 and TRBJ2-1; D uncertain. The CDR3 spans 12 residues. Germline V lookup: CDR1 SEHNR, CDR2 FQNEAQ (reference sequence). The V and J ends lost 3 bases and 6 bases respectively, with 6 bases between them. The CDR3 here is CASSFDSNEQFF. The CDR3 bases are TGTGCCAGCAGCTTCGATAGCAATGAGCAGTTCTTC.

This chain joins TRBV15 and TRBJ1-2; TRBD1 is a possible D gene (6 bases). This CDR3 has 14 residues. Germline values: CDR1 LNHNV, CDR2 YYDKDF (reference sequence). V lost 0 bases and J 7 bases, leaving 12 bases between the germline ends. The CDR3 region has the DNA TGTGCCACCAGCAGAGATTTGGGGGCTGCTGGCTACACCTTC. It codes for CATSRDLGAAGYTF.

The gene calls are TRBV7-2 and TRBJ2-1, with D tentatively TRBD2 (7 bases). The germline CDR1 and CDR2 sequences are SGHTA and FQGNSA. CDR3 length: 15 residues. Deletions cut 5 bases from V and 8 bases from J, with 19 bases between. CDR3 region: CASSPRGPPPHEQFF. CDR3 nucleotides: TGTGCCAGCAGCCCGCGGGGGCCACCCCCACATGAGCAGTTCTTC.